This T cell receptor (beta chain) derives from a study of B cell selection in AIRE deficiency. The CDR3 is 14 residues long. Trimming took 3 bases from V and 4 from J; bases not matched to a gene: 6. CDR1 is SGHAT, CDR2 FQNNGV, per germline. Conventional CD4 T cells were sorted as CD4+CD127+ cells. Unrelated healthy donors provided the controls. As to this clone: Its matching antigen is unknown.

General study results and limits: TCRbeta-only data showed 30% to 45% of shared healthy Treg sequences in healthy Tconv.

TCRdb's table, derived via immunoSEQ multiplex PCR, lists solely in-frame clones and lacks some. Counted here are roughly 25,000 clones, roughly 95% occurring once; the ten biggest clones make up about 0.25%. The specimen sequenced was CD4+CD127+ conventional T cells sorted from PBMCs. This chain uses TRBV11-2 with TRBJ2-7, with 7 bases fitting TRBD2. This TCR was sampled from a human donor in good health. In DNA, the CDR3 is TGTGCCAGCAGCTTCGCGGGCGGGGGTTACGAGCAGTACTTC. Translated, it gives CASSFAGGGYEQYF. The whole variable domain, filled in from reference TRBV11-2 and TRBJ2-7, reads EAGVAQSPRYKIIEKRQSVAFWCNPISGHATLYWYQQILGQGPKLLIQFQNNGVVDDSQLPKDRFSAERLKGVDSTLKIQPAKLEDSAVYLCASSFAGGGYEQYFGPGTRLTVT.